The text below deals with one T cell receptor (beta chain). Its antigen is undetermined. Trimming cost V 2 bases and J 4 bases, with 9 bases left between them. The CDR3 has 15 amino acids. These data originate in a study of response to subunit inactivated influenza vaccine. General study findings and limits: Every seasonal influenza vaccination brings in few new T cells, the authors suggested.

MiXCR, applied by TCRdb to the RT-PCR reads, yields one record per CDR3 protein. The sample holds 590,000 or so distinct CDR3 sequences, roughly 15% seen once. This rearrangement joins TRBV12-3 or TRBV12-4 to TRBJ2-6; D is unclear. The sequences come from PBMCs from blood, collected about 14 days before vaccination. This TCR was recovered from a man between 50 and 59 years old who received an inactivated influenza vaccine. CDR3 amino acids: CASSLRALGANVLTF. In DNA form, the CDR3 reads TGTGCCAGCAGTTTAAGGGCGTTGGGGGCCAACGTCCTGACTTTC.